The source of this TCR beta chain is a study of cytomegalovirus exposure and HLA in healthy donors. Notes on the study in general: Rates of TCR association differed by HLA locus in a later analysis, with DRB1 highest and HLA-C lowest.

Primers included in the PCR were 60 Vbeta and 13 Jbeta primers. Profiling relied on immunoSEQ multiplex PCR, and the TCRdb table lists in-frame clones only, not all of them. The sample carries about 140,000 clones, roughly three quarters recorded once. Notes on this clone: Its antigen is as yet unknown.

Each of the donors was a healthy bone marrow donor. J gave up 4 bases and V 1 base, and 4 bases lay outside the gene matches. This CDR3 is built from 15 residues. Germline V gene sequence: CDR1 SEHNR, CDR2 FQNEAQ (reference sequence). Material: PBMCs. V usage is TRBV7-9 and J usage is TRBJ2-7; 10 bases line up with TRBD2. This sequence originates from a woman in her thirties in good health and CMV-seronegative. CDR3 nucleotide sequence: TGTGCCAGCAGCTTAGTTGCTAGCGGGAGTTACGAGCAGTACTTC. Amino acids: CASSLVASGSYEQYF.